This TCR beta chain was captured in a study of T cells in Graves' hyperthyroidism and ophthalmopathy. V dropped 4 bases and J dropped 14; count of bases not matched to a gene: 13. The germline CDR1 and CDR2 sequences are SGHRS and YFSETQ. This CDR3 has 13 residues. This clonotype was seen only a few times. TCR beta CDR3 regions were amplified from RNA transcripts. The TCR CDR3 first-round RT-PCR relied on the HTBI primer set. MiXCR was run by TCRdb on the multiplex PCR reads, yielding one entry per CDR3 protein. The data contain some 720,000 distinct CDR3 sequences, roughly 15% of them singletons. The TCR comes from a man between 18 and 29 years old with Graves' hyperthyroidism. The specimen was blood. The chain links TRBV5-1 to TRBJ2-5; 8 bases fit TRBD2. The CDR3 reads CASSRAAGGLQYF. For the CDR3, the DNA is TGCGCCAGCAGCCGGGCGGCGGGAGGCCTCCAATACTTC.